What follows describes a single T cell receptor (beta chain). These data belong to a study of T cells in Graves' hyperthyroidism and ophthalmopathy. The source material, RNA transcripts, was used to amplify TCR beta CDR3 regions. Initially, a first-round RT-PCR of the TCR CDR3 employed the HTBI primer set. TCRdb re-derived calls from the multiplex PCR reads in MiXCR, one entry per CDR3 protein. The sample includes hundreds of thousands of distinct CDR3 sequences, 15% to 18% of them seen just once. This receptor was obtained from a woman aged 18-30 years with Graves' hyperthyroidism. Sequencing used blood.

Written as DNA, the CDR3 is TGCGCCAGCACCAGGGACAGTAGCGGGATAGTCAATGAGCAGTTCTTC. This sequence encodes CASTRDSSGIVNEQFF. The chain uses TRBV10-2 and TRBJ2-1, with D perhaps matching TRBD2 (8 bases). The CDR3 runs 16 residues. With 7 bases removed from V and 6 bases from J, the gap between germline ends came to 22 bases. The germline gives CDR1 WSHSY, CDR2 SAAADI.